One sample yielded the 11 T cell receptor beta chains listed below, sequenced in a study of blood T cell repertoires in COVID-19. Generated by immunoSEQ multiplex PCR, the TCRdb table keeps only in-frame clones and is missing some. Here the sample spans more than 70,000 clones, roughly 84% being singletons. Sequencing was done on a sample of peripheral blood. These receptors were collected from a woman older than 75 in a cohort sampled during active or convalescent COVID-19.

The rearrangement joins TRBV16 to TRBJ1-1; D gene uncertain. Germline V CDR1 and CDR2: KGHSY, FQNENV. The CDR3 has 15 amino acids. The germline V and J ends were trimmed by 0 bases and 1 base, with 9 bases remaining between them. The CDR3 spells CASSQSVSGNTEAFF. CDR3 DNA sequence: TGTGCCAGCAGCCAATCGGTATCAGGGAACACTGAAGCTTTCTTT.

This chain joins TRBV2 and TRBJ1-5, with 11 bases identical to TRBD1. This CDR3 has 15 amino acids. Losses at the gene ends were 9 bases for V and 0 bases for J; bases not matched to a gene: 4. Germline assignment: CDR1 SNHLY and CDR2 FYNNEI. Here the CDR3 DNA reads TGTGCCAGTCGGACAGGGGGCTTTAGCAATCAGCCCCAGCATTTT. It codes for CASRTGGFSNQPQHF.

This clone occurred a few times. V usage is TRBV6-5 and J usage is TRBJ2-7; TRBD1 matches at 7 bases. This CDR3 spans 15 amino acids. The V gene end was trimmed by 2 bases and the J gene end by 5 bases; junction bases not matched to a gene: 9. The germline V gene has CDR1 MNHEY and CDR2 SVGAGI. DNA for the CDR3: TGTGCCAGCAGTTACGGGGACAGTGGGCTTGACGAGCAGTACTTC. Amino acids: CASSYGDSGLDEQYF.

This chain joins TRBV7-9 and TRBJ2-4; D might be TRBD1 (6 bases). Germline V gene data show CDR1 as SEHNR and CDR2 as FQNEAQ (reference sequence). V gave up 3 bases and J gave up 6 bases, with 12 bases separating them. This CDR3 comprises 14 residues. As DNA, the CDR3 is TGTGCCAGCAGCTTGGACAGCCAAGGAAACATTCAGTACTTC. Residues: CASSLDSQGNIQYF.

The rearrangement uses TRBV28 and TRBJ2-2, with 9 positions matching TRBD2. This CDR3 is built from 17 residues. CDR1 MDHEN and CDR2 SYDVKM come from the germline V gene. The V and J ends lost 4 bases and 8 bases, in that order; junction bases with no gene match: 14. In DNA form, the CDR3 reads TGTGCCAGCAGTTCCGCGGTCGGTAGCGGGAGAAGAGGGGAGCTGTTTTTT. Translated: CASSSAVGSGRRGELFF.

The count of this clone is one. The chain employs TRBV28 and TRBJ2-1; 7 bases match TRBD2. CDR1 and CDR2 from the germline V gene are MDHEN and SYDVKM. The V gene end was trimmed by 4 bases and the J gene end by 10 bases; junction bases not matched to a gene: 13. The CDR3 loop spans 15 amino acids. The CDR3 sequence is CASSSTGPRGVEQFF. The CDR3 DNA reads TGTGCCAGCAGTTCCACCGGGCCCCGGGGGGTCGAGCAGTTCTTC.

The table lists this clone with a few counts. This rearrangement joins TRBV19 to TRBJ1-5, with a possible D match to TRBD1 (5 bases). Germline-derived CDR1 and CDR2 are LNHDA and SQIVND (reference sequence). With 9 bases removed from V and 3 bases from J, the gap between germline ends came to 12 bases. There are 13 residues in the CDR3. CDR3 bases: TGTGCCAGCAGAGGACATTCCAATCAGCCCCAGCATTTT. Its translation: CASRGHSNQPQHF.

The gene calls are TRBV6-6 and TRBJ2-2, with 9 bases identical to TRBD1. The CDR3 contains 17 residues. Germline-derived CDR1 and CDR2 are MNHNY and SVGAGI (reference sequence). V dropped 5 bases and J dropped 7; count of bases not matched to a gene: 14. CDR3 coding DNA: TGTGCCAGCAGTCAGGGGACCGGGACAGGGAAGGGCGGGGAGCTGTTTTTT. Its translation is CASSQGTGTGKGGELFF.

The chain is built from TRBV9 and TRBJ1-1, with a tentative D call TRBD1 (5 bases). The CDR3 length is 14 residues. In germline, CDR1 is SGDLS, CDR2 YYNGEE. V gave up 4 bases and J gave up 4 bases, with 14 bases separating them. The CDR3 sequence is CASSYRGVGTEAFF. The CDR3 nucleotides read TGTGCCAGCAGCTATCGGGGGGTTGGCACTGAAGCTTTCTTT.

The V gene is TRBV7-9, the J gene TRBJ2-5; no clear D gene. The germline V gene encodes CDR1 SEHNR and CDR2 FQNEAQ (reference sequence). The CDR3 runs to 14 residues. V shed 6 bases and J shed 5 bases, with 16 bases lying between them. For the CDR3, the DNA is TGTGCCAGCAGTTCCTCCTCCGGGTTCGAGACCCAGTACTTC. It is translated as CASSSSSGFETQYF.

The chain uses TRBV7-6 and TRBJ1-5; no reliable D call. Trimming pared 5 bases from V and 0 bases from J, leaving 11 bases between. The CDR3 totals 15 residues. From germline, CDR1 is SGHVS and CDR2 FNYEAQ. CDR3 bases: TGTGCCAGCAGCGCCCGCGGGGATAGCAATCAGCCCCAGCATTTT. As protein: CASSARGDSNQPQHF.